The 25 T cell receptor beta chains in this list originate from one sample, sequenced in a study of technical replicates of blood from a few donors. The repertoire was sequenced with immunoSEQ multiplex PCR; TCRdb's copy has only in-frame clones and lacks some. The sample carries some 13,000 clones, roughly 94% recorded once. Sequencing was performed on PBMCs. These receptors were collected from a human donor in good health.

In regard to this clone: An end of the junction differs from the germline gene, which may be a read error. The chain has TRBV28 and TRBJ2-7, with 9 bases that match TRBD2. This CDR3 region has 14 residues. CDR1 and CDR2 (germline): MDHEN, SYDVKM. CDR3 DNA: TGTGCCAGCAGTCCCGGGACTAGCTCCTCCGAGCAGTACTTC. This translates into CASSPGTSSSEQYF.

The rearrangement uses TRBV6-4 and TRBJ2-1; the match to TRBD2 covers 8 bases. CDR1 and CDR2 (germline): MRHNA, SNTAGT. This CDR3 contains 13 residues. The V and J ends lost 6 bases and 6 bases, in that order; junction bases with no gene match: 4. For the CDR3, the DNA is TGTGCCAGCAGCGCCGGGACTAGCAATGAGCAGTTCTTC. Translating gives CASSAGTSNEQFF.

This clone was seen a few times. This rearrangement joins TRBV7-9 to TRBJ2-7; D is ambiguous. Deletions cut 1 base from V and 3 bases from J, with 10 bases between. The CDR3 extends over 14 amino acids. In germline, CDR1 is SEHNR, CDR2 FQNEAQ (reference sequence). CDR3 in amino acids: CASSLESLLYEQYF. In nucleotides, the CDR3 is TGTGCCAGCAGCTTAGAGTCACTCCTCTACGAGCAGTACTTC.

The chain combines TRBV6-5 with TRBJ2-3; 7 bases line up with TRBD2. The CDR3 totals 15 residues. V lost 6 bases, J lost 2 bases, and 8 bases stayed unmatched. From germline, CDR1 is MNHEY and CDR2 SVGAGI. This CDR3 is CASRLLGTITDTQYF. CDR3 sequence (DNA): TGTGCCAGCAGACTACTCGGGACTATCACAGATACGCAGTATTTT.

This clone showed up just once. The V and J genes are TRBV6-1 and TRBJ2-7; D not resolved. Germline V CDR1 and CDR2: MNHNS, SASEGT. V was pared by 4 bases and J by 6 bases, with 16 bases between. The CDR3 extends over 14 amino acids. The CDR3 nucleotides are TGTGCCAGCAGTGGACTGAACCATTTCGGCGAGCAGTACTTC. Translating it yields CASSGLNHFGEQYF.

This chain links TRBV19 with TRBJ1-1, with TRBD1 as a possible D gene (6 bases). The CDR3 loop spans 16 amino acids. Germline CDR1 and CDR2: LNHDA and SQIVND (reference sequence). V was cut by 7 bases and J by 4 bases, with 22 bases left in between. The CDR3 sequence is CASNALGGGAGTEAFF. The CDR3 DNA follows: TGTGCCAGTAACGCCCTAGGGGGGGGCGCTGGCACTGAAGCTTTCTTT. The whole variable domain, remainder taken from reference TRBV19 and TRBJ1-1, is DGGITQSPKYLFRKEGQNVTLSCEQNLNHDAMYWYRQDPGQGLRLIYYSQIVNDFQKGDIAEGYSVSREKKESFPLTVTSAQKNPTAFYLCASNALGGGAGTEAFFGQGTRLTVV.

The V and J genes are TRBV9 and TRBJ2-3, with 9 positions matching TRBD2. Germline values: CDR1 SGDLS, CDR2 YYNGEE. This CDR3 has 15 residues. Unmatched junction bases numbered 4, after V lost 0 bases and J lost 5 bases. Written as DNA, the CDR3 is TGTGCCAGCAGCGTAGGCGGGAGGGCTGGAGATACGCAGTATTTT. Amino acid sequence: CASSVGGRAGDTQYF.

This clone was seen a single time. The chain links TRBV27 to TRBJ2-2; TRBD2 agrees at 7 bases. The CDR3 is 16 residues long. CDR1 and CDR2 from the germline V gene are MNHEY and SMNVEV (reference sequence). V shed 3 bases, J shed 2 bases, and the junction held 6 bases outside the gene matches. CDR3 amino acids: CASSLVLAVNTGELFF. In DNA form, the CDR3 reads TGTGCCAGCAGTTTGGTCCTAGCGGTAAACACCGGGGAGCTGTTTTTT.

The rearrangement uses TRBV13 and TRBJ1-5; D perhaps matches TRBD1 (5 bases). The CDR3 totals 13 residues. V shed 5 bases and J shed 1 base, with 6 bases lying between them. Germline V gene data show CDR1 as PRHDT and CDR2 as FYEKMQ (reference sequence). The CDR3 loop is CASSRQSNQPQHF. The CDR3 DNA reads as TGTGCCAGCAGCCGACAGAGCAATCAGCCCCAGCATTTT.

This chain links TRBV30 with TRBJ1-1, with a tentative D call TRBD1 (6 bases). Germline assignment: CDR1 GTSNPN and CDR2 SVGIG (reference sequence). This CDR3 comprises 13 residues. The V end was cut by 2 bases, the J end by 0 bases, with 7 bases between. The CDR3 region is CAWSRGMNTEAFF. CDR3 DNA sequence: TGTGCCTGGAGTAGGGGGATGAACACTGAAGCTTTCTTT.

The J gene is TRBJ2-2, the V gene TRBV4-2; the D gene is possibly TRBD2 (6 bases). The germline V gene has CDR1 LGHNA and CDR2 YNFKEQ. This CDR3 is built from 17 residues. Trimming stripped 4 bases from V and 5 bases from J, with 20 bases between. The DNA for the CDR3 is TGTGCCAGCAGCCCGAGAGCCGGGGCAGGAGGGACCGGGGAGCTGTTTTTT. This gives the protein CASSPRAGAGGTGELFF.

The DNA for the CDR3 is TGTGCCAGCAGCAGAACTTTTGCGGGAGGGGTCAAAAACATTCAGTACTTC. It translates to CASSRTFAGGVKNIQYF. V gene TRBV7-8 combines with J gene TRBJ2-4; 9 bases match TRBD2. Trimming at V came to 5 bases and at J to 3 bases, leaving 11 bases not matched to a gene. The CDR3 totals 17 residues. CDR1 is SGHVS, CDR2 FQNEAQ, per germline. Complete variable domain (other parts from reference TRBV7-8 and TRBJ2-4): GAGVSQSPRYKVAKRGQDVALRCDPISGHVSLFWYQQALGQGPEFLTYFQNEAQLDKSGLPSDRFFAERPEGSVSTLKIQRTQQEDSAVYLCASSRTFAGGVKNIQYFGAGTRLSVL.

The chain links TRBV5-5 to TRBJ2-7; 7 nucleotides agree with TRBD1. The CDR3 extends over 17 amino acids. The junction had 10 bases not matched to a gene; V was cut back by 1 base and J by 0 bases. CDR1 SGHKS and CDR2 YYEKEE come from the germline V gene (reference sequence). The chain's CDR3 is CASSLTEGQISSYEQYF. Here the CDR3 DNA reads TGTGCCAGCAGCTTGACAGAGGGACAGATTAGCTCCTACGAGCAGTACTTC. The whole variable domain, remainder taken from reference TRBV5-5 and TRBJ2-7, is DAGVTQSPTHLIKTRGQQVTLRCSPISGHKSVSWYQQVLGQGPQFIFQYYEKEERGRGNFPDRFSARQFPNYSSELNVNALLLGDSALYLCASSLTEGQISSYEQYFGPGTRLTVT.

This clone has a single count. The chain carries TRBV6-4 and TRBJ2-1; 11 nucleotides match TRBD2. In germline, CDR1 is MRHNA, CDR2 SNTAGT. Trimming took 2 bases from V and 4 from J; bases not matched to a gene: 1. This CDR3 has 15 residues. CDR3 loop: CASSDGTSGYNEQFF. The CDR3 DNA reads as TGTGCCAGCAGTGACGGGACTAGCGGATACAATGAGCAGTTCTTC.

The CDR3 nucleotides are TGTGCCAGCAGTTTAAGGGGGACCTTCTCCTACGAGCAGTACTTC. Its translation: CASSLRGTFSYEQYF. The gene calls are TRBV27 and TRBJ2-7, with D possibly matching TRBD1 (6 bases). Trimming shortened V by 2 bases and J by 0 bases, and 11 bases separated the two germline ends. The CDR3 has 15 residues. CDR1 is MNHEY, CDR2 SMNVEV, per germline (reference sequence).

V and J are TRBV6-1 and TRBJ2-5, with 7 bases that match TRBD2. V shed 7 bases, J shed 5 bases, and the junction held 13 bases outside the gene matches. The CDR3 runs 15 residues. Germline-derived CDR1 and CDR2 are MNHNS and SASEGT. CDR3 bases: TGTGCCAGCACCTCATCGGTTGGGGGGGAGGAGACCCAGTACTTC. Residues: CASTSSVGGEETQYF.

The chain uses TRBV7-8 and TRBJ1-1, with TRBD1 matching over 7 bases. This CDR3 has 14 amino acids. Germline assignment: CDR1 SGHVS and CDR2 FQNEAQ. The V segment lost 7 bases and the J segment 2 bases; nucleotides outside the gene matches: 7. In DNA, the CDR3 is TGTGCCAGCATCGACAGGGCAAAAAACACTGAAGCTTTCTTT. It specifies CASIDRAKNTEAFF.

The chain links TRBV5-1 to TRBJ2-1; TRBD2 matches 11 bases. CDR1 and CDR2 from the germline V gene are SGHRS and YFSETQ. The CDR3 is 16 residues long. J was trimmed by 8 bases and V by 4 bases; bases with no gene match: 11. The CDR3 bases are TGCGCCAGCAGCGCAACTAGCGGGAGAAGGTGGGATGAGCAGTTCTTC. Translated: CASSATSGRRWDEQFF.

The chain combines TRBV30 with TRBJ1-3; the D gene is possibly TRBD1 (6 bases). The ends were cut back, 4 bases at V and 3 bases at J, with 10 bases in the middle. The germline V gene has CDR1 GTSNPN and CDR2 SVGIG (reference sequence). This CDR3 spans 13 amino acids. For the CDR3, the DNA is TGTGCCTGGACACAAGGGGGTGGAAACACCATATATTTT. Translating gives CAWTQGGGNTIYF.

This rearrangement joins TRBV10-1 to TRBJ2-2, with 7 positions matching TRBD1. CDR3 length equals 13 residues. Germline CDR1 is WNHNN and CDR2 is SYGVQD (reference sequence). V gave up 7 bases and J gave up 7 bases; unmatched junction bases: 6. CDR3 in amino acids: CASTDRVDGELFF. CDR3 in DNA: TGCGCCAGCACCGACAGGGTGGACGGGGAGCTGTTTTTT.

The chain has TRBV4-2 and TRBJ2-7, with 9 bases that match TRBD1. V dropped 1 base and J dropped 7; count of bases not matched to a gene: 14. Germline V lookup: CDR1 LGHNA, CDR2 YNFKEQ. The CDR3 contains 17 residues. The CDR3, as DNA: TGTGCCAGCAGCCAAGGGGGGGTGGGGACAGGGCTAGAAGAGCAGTACTTC. Its protein is CASSQGGVGTGLEEQYF.

The chain couples TRBV4-1 to TRBJ2-5; a possible D gene is TRBD1 (6 bases). Germline CDR1 MGHRA, CDR2 YSYEKL. This CDR3 has 14 residues. V shed 4 bases and J shed 2 bases, with 11 bases lying between them. As DNA, the CDR3 is TGCGCCAGCAGCCTGCGACAGGATCAAGAGACCCAGTACTTC. It codes for CASSLRQDQETQYF.

This clone has only one observation. In nucleotides, the CDR3 is TGTGCCAGCAGTTTAGGCGGGCAGCCTGGTTACTTGACTGAAGCTTTCTTT. Its translation is CASSLGGQPGYLTEAFF. J is TRBJ1-1 and V is TRBV27; no definite D call. The CDR3 loop spans 17 amino acids. V lost 2 bases to trimming and J lost 5 bases, with 21 bases between them. Germline CDR1 is MNHEY and CDR2 is SMNVEV (reference sequence).

CDR3: CASTSHRGLYEQYF. In nucleotides, the CDR3 is TGTGCCAGCACCTCCCACAGGGGTTTGTACGAGCAGTACTTC. J is TRBJ2-7 and V is TRBV6-5; 7 bases are a match to TRBD1. This CDR3 is built from 14 residues. V gave up 7 bases and J gave up 4 bases; unmatched junction bases: 10. The germline V gene has CDR1 MNHEY and CDR2 SVGAGI.

This clone was observed a single time. The V gene is TRBV7-2, the J gene TRBJ1-5; tentatively, D is TRBD1 (6 bases). The CDR3 covers 15 residues. Germline V gives CDR1 SGHTA, CDR2 FQGNSA. Between the trimmed V and J ends, which lost 1 base and 4 bases, there was a span of 11 bases. The CDR3 nucleotides are TGTGCCAGCAGCTTAGGGACAGAAACGAATCAGCCCCAGCATTTT. Encoded protein: CASSLGTETNQPQHF.